Following are 17 T cell receptor beta chains from one sample sequenced in a study of T-cell reconstitution after alpha-beta-depleted transplantation in children. Unique molecular identifiers tagged the TCRbeta library. TCRdb itself ran the PCR reads through MiXCR, one entry per CDR3 protein. The table lists 530,000 or so distinct CDR3 sequences, over 25% of them singletons, with 30% to 45% in the top ten. Specimen: PBMCs, collected before TCRalphabeta/CD19-depleted stem cell transplant. The receptors derive from a boy under two years old with Wiskott-Aldrich syndrome, due to receive a stem cell transplant.

This clonotype came up a few times. This chain uses TRBV7-8 with TRBJ2-7; possibly TRBD1 or TRBD2 for D (6 bases each). The CDR3 is made up of 15 amino acids. CDR1 and CDR2 from the germline V gene are SGHVS and FQNEAQ. The germline V and J ends were trimmed by 5 bases and 7 bases, with 21 bases remaining between them. CDR3 loop: CASSRSSDRFGEQYF. CDR3 DNA sequence: TGTGCCAGCAGCCGATCTAGCGACAGGTTTGGTGAGCAGTACTTC.

This clonotype appeared a few times. CDR3 in amino acids: CATSDQTSFSYNEQFF. For the CDR3, the DNA is TGTGCCACCAGTGACCAGACTAGTTTCTCCTACAATGAGCAGTTCTTC. The chain employs TRBV24-1 and TRBJ2-1; TRBD2 might be the D (6 bases). CDR1 is KGHDR and CDR2 is SFDVKD in the germline V gene. The V and J ends lost 4 bases and 0 bases respectively, with 12 bases between them. The CDR3 runs 16 residues.

The CDR3: CASSLTTTGHTQYF. CDR3 nucleotides: TGTGCCAGCAGCCTTACCACGACAGGTCATACGCAGTATTTT. This chain joins TRBV11-2 and TRBJ2-3; the D gene is possibly TRBD1 (6 bases). Between the trimmed V and J ends, which lost 5 bases and 7 bases, there was a span of 16 bases. Germline V CDR1 and CDR2: SGHAT, FQNNGV. CDR3 length: 14 amino acids. Filled out from reference TRBV11-2 and TRBJ2-3, the complete variable domain reads EAGVAQSPRYKIIEKRQSVAFWCNPISGHATLYWYQQILGQGPKLLIQFQNNGVVDDSQLPKDRFSAERLKGVDSTLKIQPAKLEDSAVYLCASSLTTTGHTQYFGPGTRLTVL.

The sample holds one count of this clonotype. The chain joins TRBV15 to TRBJ2-2, with 7 bases fitting TRBD2. Germline CDR1 reads LNHNV; CDR2 reads YYDKDF (reference sequence). The CDR3 is 17 amino acids. V shed 7 bases and J 5 bases; nucleotides not matched to a gene: 16. The CDR3 nucleotides are TGTGCCACCACCCTGATGGGGCGGGAGAGGGTTACCGGGGAGCTGTTTTTT. Translation gives CATTLMGRERVTGELFF.

This clonotype was observed a few times. This chain links TRBV5-1 with TRBJ2-1; possibly TRBD1 for D (6 bases). This CDR3 spans 16 amino acids. V was shortened by 0 bases and J by 0 bases, with 10 bases between the two germline ends. Germline V gene sequence: CDR1 SGHRS, CDR2 YFSETQ. CDR3 sequence reads: CASSLVTGPSYNEQFF. As DNA, the CDR3 is TGCGCCAGCAGCTTGGTCACAGGGCCCTCCTACAATGAGCAGTTCTTC.

The chain uses TRBV12-3 or TRBV12-4 and TRBJ2-3; 8 nucleotides line up with TRBD2. This CDR3 spans 17 amino acids. V trimming: 3 bases; J trimming: 1 base; junction bases outside the gene matches: 9. DNA of the CDR3: TGTGCCAGCAGTTTTTTCGGGGGGGGCTGGGGCACAGATACGCAGTATTTT. Protein sequence: CASSFFGGGWGTDTQYF.

This clonotype is a singleton in its sample. The J gene is TRBJ2-5, the V gene TRBV7-2; the D call may be TRBD1 or TRBD2 (6 bases each). This CDR3 is built from 16 residues. Germline V CDR1 and CDR2: SGHTA, FQGNSA. V lost 5 bases and J 5 bases, leaving 21 bases between the germline ends. The CDR3 coding sequence is TGTGCCAGCAGCCTGCTTACTAAGGGGGGCCAGGAGACCCAGTACTTC. Translating gives CASSLLTKGGQETQYF.

The chain employs TRBV12-3 or TRBV12-4 and TRBJ1-6, with 9 bases identical to TRBD1. This CDR3 is 14 amino acids long. J was trimmed by 10 bases and V by 6 bases; bases with no gene match: 7. The CDR3 loop is CASSQRQGGSPLHF. In DNA form, the CDR3 reads TGTGCCAGCAGCCAACGACAGGGGGGATCACCCCTCCACTTT.

This clonotype has ten or more counts. The rearrangement uses TRBV6-6 and TRBJ2-1; a weak D match, TRBD1 (5 bases). The V end lost 4 bases, the J end lost 3 bases, and 7 bases lay between the germline ends. CDR3 length: 13 amino acids. The V gene's germline CDR1 is MNHNY and CDR2 SVGAGI (reference sequence). CDR3 DNA sequence: TGTGCCAGCAGTTCCGACAGCTACAATGAGCAGTTCTTC. Residues: CASSSDSYNEQFF.

The rearrangement links TRBV7-9 to TRBJ2-5; 8 positions agree with TRBD2. With 3 bases clipped from V and 4 bases from J, the junction kept 4 bases outside the gene matches. The V gene's germline CDR1 is SEHNR and CDR2 FQNEAQ (reference sequence). The CDR3 has 14 amino acids. The CDR3 is CASSLGTSRETQYF. The CDR3 coding sequence is TGTGCCAGCAGCTTGGGGACTAGTCGAGAGACCCAGTACTTC.

This clonotype was seen a handful of times. This sequence joins TRBV6-1 and TRBJ2-2; D possibly matches TRBD1 or TRBD2 (6 bases each). The germline V and J ends were trimmed by 7 bases and 6 bases, with 15 bases remaining between them. The length of the CDR3 is 14 residues. Germline V gives CDR1 MNHNS, CDR2 SASEGT. This chain's CDR3 is CASTPGGPSGELFF. As DNA, the CDR3 is TGTGCCAGCACCCCCGGGGGCCCGTCCGGGGAGCTGTTTTTT.

The rearrangement links TRBV5-5 to TRBJ1-3; D is possibly TRBD1 (5 bases). The CDR3 loop spans 16 amino acids. Germline CDR1 reads SGHKS; CDR2 reads YYEKEE (reference sequence). V lost 4 bases and J 0 bases, leaving 14 bases between the germline ends. CDR3 DNA sequence: TGTGCCAGCAGCGCGGGGCTTACAATCTCTGGAAACACCATATATTTT. This gives the protein CASSAGLTISGNTIYF.

V is TRBV5-6 and J is TRBJ2-5; TRBD2 matches at 8 bases. Germline CDR1 and CDR2: SGHDT and YYEEEE. V shed 4 bases and J 3 bases; nucleotides not matched to a gene: 8. The CDR3 loop spans 15 amino acids. The CDR3 nucleotides are TGTGCCAGCAGCCCGGGACTAGTAAGGAAAGAGACCCAGTACTTC. This sequence encodes CASSPGLVRKETQYF.

This chain links TRBV10-3 with TRBJ2-5, with TRBD2 matching 10 bases. This CDR3 is 16 amino acids long. After removal of 4 bases from V and 4 bases from J, the junction contained 9 bases not matched to a gene. CDR1 is ENHRY, CDR2 SYGVKD, per germline. The CDR3 DNA follows: TGTGCCATCAGTGGCCTAGCGGGAGTAGGGGTAGAGACCCAGTACTTC. It specifies CAISGLAGVGVETQYF.

This clonotype was detected only a few times. The genes are TRBV20-1 and TRBJ2-1; 13 nucleotides match TRBD2. CDR3 length: 15 residues. Germline CDR1 and CDR2: DFQATT and SNEGSKA (reference sequence). J gave up 8 bases and V 2 bases, and 6 bases lay outside the gene matches. In nucleotides, the CDR3 is TGCAGTGCTAGATCGGGACTAGCGGGACTCGATGAGCAGTTCTTC. Protein product: CSARSGLAGLDEQFF.

This clonotype has more than one count but fewer than ten. V and J are TRBV5-1 and TRBJ2-2; the D gene is possibly TRBD1 (5 bases). The CDR3 covers 12 residues. V gave up 4 bases and J gave up 7 bases, with 8 bases separating them. Looked up from germline, CDR1 is SGHRS and CDR2 is YFSETQ. The CDR3, as DNA: TGCGCCAGCAGCCCTACAGGCGGGGAGCTGTTTTTT. Its protein is CASSPTGGELFF.

This clonotype was seen a few times. V is TRBV5-6 and J is TRBJ2-6, with a tentative D call TRBD1 (6 bases). The CDR3 totals 18 residues. Between the trimmed V and J ends, which lost 5 bases and 1 base, there was a span of 19 bases. Per the germline V gene, CDR1 is SGHDT and CDR2 is YYEEEE. CDR3 residues: CASSTGYADLSGANVLTF. The CDR3 coding sequence is TGTGCCAGCAGTACAGGGTATGCGGACCTATCTGGGGCCAACGTCCTGACTTTC.